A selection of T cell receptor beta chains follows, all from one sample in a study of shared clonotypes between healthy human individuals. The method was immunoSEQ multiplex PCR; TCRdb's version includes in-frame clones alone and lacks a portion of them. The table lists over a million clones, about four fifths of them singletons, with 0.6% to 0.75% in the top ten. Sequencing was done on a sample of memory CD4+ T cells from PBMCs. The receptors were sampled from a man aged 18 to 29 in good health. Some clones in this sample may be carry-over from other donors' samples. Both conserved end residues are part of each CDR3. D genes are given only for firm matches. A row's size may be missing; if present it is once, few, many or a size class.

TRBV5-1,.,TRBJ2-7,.,CASSGTSREEQYF,TGCGCCAGCAGCGGAACTTCCAGGGAGGAGCAGTACTTC
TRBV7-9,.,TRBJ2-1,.,CASSLAIFWSSSSYNEQFF,TGTGCCAGCAGCTTAGCGATTTTCTGGTCTAGCAGCTCCTACAATGAGCAGTTCTTC
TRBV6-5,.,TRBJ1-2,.,CASTFRGAYGYTF,TGTGCCAGCACTTTCAGGGGAGCCTATGGCTACACCTTC
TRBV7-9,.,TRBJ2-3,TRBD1,CASSLGDRGTTQYF,TGTGCCAGCAGCCTGGGAGACAGGGGTACTACGCAGTATTTT
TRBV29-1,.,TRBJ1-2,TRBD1,CSVIITGGADGYTF,TGCAGCGTTATTATTACAGGGGGCGCGGATGGCTACACCTTC
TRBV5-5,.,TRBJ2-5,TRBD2,CASSGGTSGRETQYF,TGTGCCAGCAGCGGAGGGACTAGCGGGAGGGAGACCCAGTACTTC
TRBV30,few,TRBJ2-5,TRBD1,CAWNSGGETQYF,TGTGCCTGGAATTCAGGGGGTGAGACCCAGTACTTC
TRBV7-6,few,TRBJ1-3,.,CASSSPSDGNTIYF,TGTGCCAGCAGTTCTCCATCAGATGGAAACACCATATATTTT
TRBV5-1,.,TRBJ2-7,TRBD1,CASSQPTGTGVVYF,TGCGCCAGCAGCCAACCCACCGGGACAGGGGTTGTGTACTTC
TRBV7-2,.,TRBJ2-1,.,CASSVDFSYNEQFF,TGTGCCAGCAGCGTAGACTTCTCCTACAATGAGCAGTTCTTC
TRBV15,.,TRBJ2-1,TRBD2,CATSREGTSRVEQFF,TGTGCCACCAGCAGAGAGGGGACTAGCAGAGTTGAGCAGTTCTTC
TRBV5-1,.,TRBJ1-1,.,CASSPQPQGLGGEAFF,TGCGCCAGCAGCCCCCAACCCCAGGGCCTGGGGGGTGAAGCTTTCTTT
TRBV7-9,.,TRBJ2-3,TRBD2,CASSSGLVPDTQYF,TGTGCCAGCAGCTCGGGACTAGTCCCAGATACGCAGTATTTT
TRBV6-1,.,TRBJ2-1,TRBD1,CASNRGHEQFF,TGTGCCAGCAACAGGGGCCATGAGCAGTTCTTC
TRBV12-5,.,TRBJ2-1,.,CASGPTSYNEQFF,TGTGCTAGTGGGCCAACTTCCTACAATGAGCAGTTCTTC
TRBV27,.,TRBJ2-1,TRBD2,CASRIAGGNEQFF,TGTGCCAGCAGAATAGCGGGAGGCAATGAGCAGTTCTTC
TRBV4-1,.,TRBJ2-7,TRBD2,CASSLLAGVLEQYF,TGCGCCAGCAGCTTGCTAGCGGGAGTCCTAGAGCAGTACTTC
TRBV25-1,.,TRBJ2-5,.,CASSVRRQETQYF,TGTGCCAGCAGTGTCCGCAGACAAGAGACCCAGTACTTC
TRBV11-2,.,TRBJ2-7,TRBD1,CASSLLGTGTYEQYF,TGTGCCAGCAGCTTATTAGGGACAGGAACCTACGAGCAGTACTTC
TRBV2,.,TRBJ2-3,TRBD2,CASSIAGAATSTDTQYF,TGTGCCAGCAGTATAGCGGGGGCGGCGACTAGCACAGATACGCAGTATTTT
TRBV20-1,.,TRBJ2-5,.,CSASAPETQYF,TGCAGTGCTAGCGCCCCCGAGACCCAGTACTTC
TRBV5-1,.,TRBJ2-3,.,CASSGGVSADTQYF,TGCGCCAGCAGCGGAGGCGTCTCCGCAGATACGCAGTATTTT
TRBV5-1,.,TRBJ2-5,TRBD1,CASSQQVVGGMETQYF,TGCGCCAGCAGCCAGCAGGTTGTAGGGGGCATGGAGACCCAGTACTTC
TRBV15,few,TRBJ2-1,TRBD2,CATSRDLGTSGTGGKRVF,TGTGCCACCAGCAGAGATTTGGGGACTAGCGGGACCGGAGGGAAAAGGGTCTTC
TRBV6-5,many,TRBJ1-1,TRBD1,CASSYRTGPMNTEAFF,TGTGCCAGCAGTTACCGGACAGGCCCTATGAACACTGAAGCTTTCTTT
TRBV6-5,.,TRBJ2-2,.,CASRMPGARELFF,TGTGCCAGCAGAATGCCGGGGGCACGGGAGCTGTTTTTT
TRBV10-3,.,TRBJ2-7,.,CAISEVRTKYEQYF,TGTGCCATCAGTGAGGTGCGAACCAAATACGAGCAGTACTTC
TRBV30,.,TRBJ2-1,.,CAWSRQLDEQFF,TGTGCCTGGAGTCGACAGTTAGATGAGCAGTTCTTC
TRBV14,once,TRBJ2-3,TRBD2,CASSQFGLAADTQYF,TGTGCCAGCAGCCAATTTGGACTAGCGGCAGATACGCAGTATTTT
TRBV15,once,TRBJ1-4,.,CATSREGRAEKLFF,TGTGCCACCAGCAGAGAGGGACGAGCTGAAAAACTGTTTTTT
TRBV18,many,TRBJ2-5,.,CASSPNGRETQYF,TGTGCCAGCTCACCAAACGGAAGAGAGACCCAGTACTTC